These 8 T cell receptor beta chains came from one sample sequenced in a study of regulatory T cells in long-lasting Graves disease. Time point specified: newly diagnosed GD, antithyroid drugs for less than 3 months. Scientists built the TCR library using RNA that was extracted from PBMCs. iRepertoire HTBI primers and Arm-PCR of CDR3 regions built TCR beta libraries. In TCRdb, the multiplex PCR reads were re-called with MiXCR into one record per CDR3 protein. This table has fewer than 350,000 distinct CDR3 sequences, 15% to 20% appearing once. The specimen comprised peripheral blood mononuclear cells (PBMCs), sampled at new diagnosis, from a patient treated with antithyroid drugs. The receptor set was obtained from a female donor with Graves disease.

This clonotype was detected ten times or more. The chain links TRBV19 to TRBJ1-3; D is ambiguous. Germline V gives CDR1 LNHDA, CDR2 SQIVND (reference sequence). Trimming stripped 9 bases from V and 4 bases from J, with 10 bases between. The CDR3 sequence is 12 residues long. CDR3 loop: CASVSPGNTIYF. As DNA, the CDR3 is TGTGCCAGCGTCTCGCCCGGAAACACCATATATTTT.

The V gene is TRBV11-2, the J gene TRBJ1-1; D is unresolved. CDR3 size: 13 residues. Germline V CDR1 and CDR2: SGHAT, FQNNGV. Trimming cost V 1 base and J 6 bases, with 9 bases left between them. CDR3 sequence: CASSLVPAAEAFF. The CDR3 nucleotides read TGTGCCAGCAGCTTAGTCCCTGCGGCTGAAGCTTTCTTT.

A few counts support this clonotype. The chain couples TRBV10-3 to TRBJ2-3, with D possibly TRBD2 on 5 matching bases. The CDR3 is 15 residues long. V lost 3 bases, J lost 1 base, and 11 bases lay in between. Germline V CDR1 and CDR2: ENHRY, SYGVKD. The DNA for the CDR3 is TGTGCCATCAGTGAAGTGGAGGTGGGCACAGATACGCAGTATTTT. Its translation: CAISEVEVGTDTQYF.

This clonotype was detected only a few times. The chain joins TRBV10-2 to TRBJ1-5; 7 bases agree with TRBD1. V shed 0 bases, J shed 0 bases, and the junction held 2 bases outside the gene matches. Per germline, CDR1 WSHSY and CDR2 SAAADI. This CDR3 spans 16 amino acids. This CDR3 is CASSESGGLSNQPQHF. In DNA, the CDR3 is TGCGCCAGCAGTGAGTCAGGGGGCCTTAGCAATCAGCCCCAGCATTTT.

This clonotype was found a few times. The chain uses TRBV19 and TRBJ2-5; 7 bases are shared with TRBD1. Per the germline V gene, CDR1 is LNHDA and CDR2 is SQIVND (reference sequence). V was pared by 3 bases and J by 7 bases, with 5 bases of the junction left unmatched. This CDR3 has 13 amino acids. CDR3 sequence: CASSIGDSGTQYF. As DNA, the CDR3 is TGTGCCAGTAGTATTGGGGACAGCGGGACCCAGTACTTC.

The V and J genes are TRBV28 and TRBJ2-7, with 10 bases that match TRBD2. This CDR3 has 15 residues. After removal of 6 bases from V and 0 bases from J, the junction contained 5 bases not matched to a gene. Per germline, CDR1 MDHEN and CDR2 SYDVKM. Written as DNA, the CDR3 is TGTGCCAGCAGGACTAGCGGGTTAGGCTCCTACGAGCAGTACTTC. Residues: CASRTSGLGSYEQYF.

Comment on this clonotype: A read error may explain this, as a much larger clone is one base away. This rearrangement joins TRBV27 to TRBJ2-3, with D possibly matching TRBD1 (5 bases). Germline V gives CDR1 MNHEY, CDR2 SMNVEV (reference sequence). This CDR3 is 12 amino acids long. DNA for the CDR3: TGTTCCAGCAGGGATTACACAGATACGCAGTATTTT. Translated: CSSRDYTDTQYF.

This clonotype has ten or more counts. The chain joins TRBV12-3 or TRBV12-4 to TRBJ2-7; 10 nucleotides agree with TRBD1. CDR3 length equals 11 residues. CDR3 region: CATGTGDEQYF. CDR3 coding DNA: TGTGCTACCGGGACAGGGGACGAGCAGTACTTC.